This TCR beta chain was retrieved from a study of neurological immune-mediated disorders. Germline V gene data show CDR1 as DFQATT and CDR2 as SNEGSKA (reference sequence). V shed 3 bases and J shed 2 bases, with 17 bases lying between them. This CDR3 spans 16 amino acids. 5'RACE employing 10-nucleotide random UMIs yielded the cDNA. TCRdb called the 5' RACE reads again in MiXCR, with one record for every CDR3 protein. The repertoire consists of around 13,000 distinct CDR3 sequences, with 8% to 13% occurring once and the leading ten covering under 25%. This chain connects TRBV20-1 to TRBJ1-5; D is unclear. The material sequenced was PBMCs. The sequence was obtained from a middle-aged woman in good health. The CDR3 DNA reads TGCAGTGCTAGTCCGAGGGATGCGAAGGGCAATCAGCCCCAGCATTTT. The encoded protein is CSASPRDAKGNQPQHF.